This TCR beta chain was documented in a study of T cell responses to AZD1222 COVID-19 vaccine. Study in general: Pooling was applied to second doses at about 4 or about 12 weeks. General study findings and limits: Elevations in Spike-specific TCR breadth and depth followed administration of two AZD1222 doses. A mostly white British donor set with more females was recruited, and clonal diversity was possibly underestimated. Samples come after the peak T cell response, not at day 14.

The protocol was immunoSEQ multiplex PCR, while the TCRdb copy is restricted to in-frame clones and leaves out a portion. The top ten clones hold less than 0.6% of a sample with more than 250,000 clones, approximately 95% of them seen once. V gave up 3 bases and J gave up 6 bases, with 14 bases separating them. CDR3 length: 15 amino acids. Germline loops: CDR1 LNHDA, CDR2 SQIVND (reference sequence). With regard to this clone: Its antigen is unknown.

The origin of this receptor is an adult in good health. The specimen was peripheral blood, collected on day 0 of AZD1222 vaccination. The chain is built from TRBV19 and TRBJ2-2; a possible D gene is TRBD2 (6 bases). DNA for the CDR3: TGTGCCAGTAGTATCATCCTGCGGGACCCCGGGGAGCTGTTTTTT. Translating it yields CASSIILRDPGELFF.